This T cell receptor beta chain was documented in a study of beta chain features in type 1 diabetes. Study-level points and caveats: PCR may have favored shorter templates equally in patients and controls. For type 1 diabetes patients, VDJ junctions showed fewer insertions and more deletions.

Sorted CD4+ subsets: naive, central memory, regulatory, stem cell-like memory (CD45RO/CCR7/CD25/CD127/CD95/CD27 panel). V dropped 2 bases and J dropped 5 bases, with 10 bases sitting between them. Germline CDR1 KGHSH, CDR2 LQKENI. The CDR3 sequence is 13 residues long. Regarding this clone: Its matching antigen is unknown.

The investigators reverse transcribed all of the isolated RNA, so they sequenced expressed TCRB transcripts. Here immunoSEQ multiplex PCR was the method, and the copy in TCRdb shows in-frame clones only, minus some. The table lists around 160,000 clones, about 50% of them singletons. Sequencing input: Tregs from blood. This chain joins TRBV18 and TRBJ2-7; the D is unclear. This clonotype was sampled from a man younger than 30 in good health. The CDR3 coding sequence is TGTGCCAGCTCACCAGAGGATCGGAACGAGCAGTACTTC. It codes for CASSPEDRNEQYF. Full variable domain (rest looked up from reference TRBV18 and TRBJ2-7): NAGVMQNPRHLVRRRGQEARLRCSPMKGHSHVYWYRQLPEEGLKFMVYLQKENIIDESGMPKERFSAEFPKEGPSILRIQQVVRGDSAAYFCASSPEDRNEQYFGPGTRLTVT.